These T cell receptor beta chains were read from a single sample in a study of OX40 agonist ivuxolimab in advanced cancers. Assay: immunoSEQ multiplex PCR; the TCRdb copy retains only in-frame clones and omits some. Counted here are about 48,000 clones, about 85% occurring once; the ten biggest clones make up roughly 9.9%. Sample: CD4+ or CD8+ T cells sorted from blood, taken in a trial of the OX40 agonist ivuxolimab. These TCRs come from an adult with an advanced solid tumor such as melanoma, head and neck, liver or kidney cancer. CDR3s include the opening cysteine and the closing phenylalanine or tryptophan. A D gene is named only where the DNA matches it firmly. Size is omitted from some rows. Given values are once, few, many or a class for expanded clones.

>TRBJ1-4|.|.|TRBV6-5
CASSYRGADEKLFF
TGTGCCAGCAGTTATCGGGGGGCGGATGAAAAACTGTTTTTT
>TRBJ2-4|few|TRBD1|TRBV9
CASSDRDSNIQYF
TGTGCCAGCAGCGACCGGGACAGCAACATTCAGTACTTC
>TRBJ2-1|few|.|TRBV5-4
CASSLAGPYNEQFF
TGTGCCAGCAGCTTGGCGGGGCCCTACAATGAGCAGTTCTTC
>TRBJ2-1|.|TRBD2|TRBV5-5
CASTPTSGSYNEQFF
TGTGCCAGCACCCCTACTAGCGGGAGCTACAATGAGCAGTTCTTC
>TRBJ2-5|.|.|TRBV6-5
CASTGTFQETQYF
TGTGCCAGCACGGGGACTTTCCAAGAGACCCAGTACTTC
>TRBJ1-5|.|.|TRBV5-6
CASSARRYSNQPQHF
TGTGCCAGCAGCGCACGGCGCTATAGCAATCAGCCCCAGCATTTT
>TRBJ2-5|.|TRBD2|TRBV5-1
CASSRGTIQETQYF
TGCGCCAGCAGCCGCGGGACTATACAAGAGACCCAGTACTTC
>TRBJ1-2|.|.|TRBV13
CASSKGRNYGYTF
TGTGCCAGCAGCAAGGGACGGAACTATGGCTACACCTTC
>TRBJ1-1|.|.|TRBV2
CASSEAENTEAFF
TGTGCCAGCAGTGAAGCCGAAAACACTGAAGCTTTCTTT
>TRBJ2-7|few|.|TRBV28
CASSLPGYEQYF
TGTGCCAGCAGTCTCCCAGGATACGAGCAGTACTTC
>TRBJ2-7|.|TRBD2|TRBV5-6
CASSPGLDYEQYF
TGTGCCAGCAGCCCGGGACTAGATTACGAGCAGTACTTC
>TRBJ2-1|.|.|TRBV5-4
CASSLGAGSSYNEQFF
TGTGCCAGCAGCCTGGGGGCAGGGAGCTCCTACAATGAGCAGTTCTTC
>TRBJ2-1|.|TRBD2|TRBV6-6
CASSPKAGDAYNEQFF
TGTGCCAGCAGTCCGAAAGCGGGAGATGCCTACAATGAGCAGTTCTTC
>TRBJ2-3|.|.|TRBV7-9
CASSFEVDTQYF
TGTGCCAGCAGCTTCGAGGTGGATACGCAGTATTTT
>TRBJ2-3|.|.|TRBV7-9
CATSTGLGTDTQYF
TGTGCCACCTCGACCGGCCTTGGCACAGATACGCAGTATTTT
>TRBJ2-7|.|.|TRBV5-1
CASSGDSYEQYF
TGCGCCAGCAGCGGGGACTCCTACGAGCAGTACTTC
>TRBJ1-5|.|.|TRBV28
CASSLGKGPQHF
TGTGCCAGCAGTTTGGGTAAGGGGCCCCAGCATTTT
>TRBJ2-5|.|.|TRBV19
CASSSDSSSETQYF
TGTGCCAGTAGTTCGGACAGCTCCTCCGAGACCCAGTACTTC
>TRBJ2-5|.|TRBD1|TRBV5-1
CASSLSSDRGETQYF
TGCGCCAGCAGCTTGAGTTCGGACAGGGGAGAGACCCAGTACTTC
>TRBJ2-5|.|.|TRBV27
CASSLSASGETQYF
TGTGCCAGCAGTTTATCTGCCAGCGGCGAGACCCAGTACTTC
>TRBJ2-7|.|.|TRBV29-1
CSVDQPGGLTGEQYF
TGCAGCGTTGACCAGCCAGGGGGGCTGACCGGCGAGCAGTACTTC
>TRBJ1-4|once|.|TRBV2
CASSRRGLSTNEKLFF
TGTGCCAGCTCCCGGCGGGGTCTTTCAACTAATGAAAAACTGTTTTTT
>TRBJ2-1|.|.|TRBV18
CASSLLSSSYNEQFF
TGTGCCAGCTCACTGCTGTCTTCATCCTACAATGAGCAGTTCTTC
>TRBJ1-2|.|TRBD1|TRBV18
CASSPDRVFSGYTF
TGTGCCAGCTCACCCGACAGGGTGTTCAGCGGCTACACCTTC
>TRBJ2-7|.|TRBD2|TRBV5-5
CASSAGTRTYEQYF
TGTGCCAGCAGCGCCGGGACTAGAACCTACGAGCAGTACTTC
>TRBJ2-1|.|TRBD2|TRBV27
CASSFLKSGLAGSYNEQFF
TGTGCCAGCAGCTTTCTTAAGTCGGGACTAGCGGGCTCCTACAATGAGCAGTTCTTC
>TRBJ2-2|.|.|TRBV13
CASSPLRTYRSGELFF
TGTGCCAGCAGCCCGTTACGGACTTACAGGTCCGGGGAGCTGTTTTTT
>TRBJ2-7|.|TRBD2|TRBV5-1
CASSLETSGRFAYEQYF
TGCGCCAGCAGCTTGGAAACTAGCGGGAGATTTGCCTACGAGCAGTACTTC
>TRBJ1-1|.|.|TRBV19
CASTLNGGLGTEAFF
TGTGCCAGTACCCTAAACGGGGGTTTGGGCACTGAAGCTTTCTTT
>TRBJ1-1|.|.|TRBV6-5
CASSYSRRIRSTEAFF
TGTGCCAGCAGTTACTCAAGGAGAATACGGAGCACTGAAGCTTTCTTT
>TRBJ2-4|.|.|TRBV27
CASTKLSGLAKNIQYF
TGTGCCAGCACTAAACTCTCCGGACTAGCCAAAAACATTCAGTACTTC